This entry is about one T cell receptor beta chain. This clone was counted a few times. Its antigen specificity is not known. The sample holds no much larger clone one base away, and base qualities are not on file. TCR CDR3 regions were amplified from genomic DNA by multiplex PCR using the deep immunoSEQ assay. Extracted genomic DNA from each cell subset was distributed evenly across all wells of several immunoSEQ 96-well plates, and each plate was treated as a replicate. For sorted subsets, approximately 0.2 ug of genomic DNA, equivalent to 25,000 to 35,000 T cell genomes, went into each replicate PCR. Purified libraries were measured with a Qubit 3.0 fluorometer, size-checked on a Bioanalyzer 2100, and measured again with the KAPA Library Quantification kit. Each immunoSEQ 96-well plate was sequenced on its own single-read 150-cycle Illumina NextSeq 550 flow cell. Processing in the source paper ran as follows. Because the immunoSEQ output included only junctional sequences and no quality scores, the filtering could not be the same as the filtering used for full-length reads. Sequences were annotated with PyIR, a Python wrapper for IgBLAST v1.9, using IMGT germline references to assign V/J genes and CDR3. Reads were removed for weak V/J assignments (E-value above 1e-6), missing CDR3, stop codons, out-of-frame junctions, or ambiguous translated residues. V3J clonotypes were defined as sequences sharing an identical inferred V gene, J gene, and CDR3 amino acid sequence. To compute the percentage overlap between repertoires, the number of shared unique clonotypes was divided by the size of the smaller repertoire. RTK rarefaction, the Chao1 estimator, and Recon v2.1 estimates of unobserved clonotypes were used to assess repertoire richness. Generation probabilities for all TCRbeta clonotypes obtained by the gDNA method from a handful of donors were computed using OLGA. This immuneACCESS table, as held by TCRdb, lists in-frame sequences with V and J called but not all clones. Of the missing ones, under half trace to an unresolved V gene in checked studies; the others have no known cause. V, J and clone size are taken as reported in that table, and D and trimming were inferred from the DNA itself. This sample comprises millions of clones, roughly 95% of them detected only once. The top ten constitute 0.9% to 1.4% of the sample.

This entry belongs to a study of shared clonotypes between healthy human individuals (TCRdb year 2020). Some background on the complete study: Two women and a few men aged 18 to 49 years were included in the cohort. To increase sequencing depth and limit assay-specific biases, different laboratories used diverse techniques to prepare libraries and sequence TCR repertoires. Per donor, three plates each were used for CD4 naive and CD4 memory, two for CD8 naive, and one for CD8 memory. Each donor's leukapheresis produced roughly between roughly 0.85 and 9 billion PBMCs. To estimate repertoire size and how much clonotype sharing occurs between individuals, the study deeply sequenced the blood TCR repertoires of roughly 5 healthy adults. Broader findings and caveats from the paper: The genetic and exposure-history diversity represented was limited by the small number of donors. Naive subsets generally had larger estimated clonotype richness than memory subsets. Sampling was restricted to blood, and TCR repertoires in tissues likely differ from the TCR repertoires found in blood. Incomplete sequencing was indicated by rarefaction of sorted-subset datasets, despite the large sequencing depth. Approximately 4.8% of naive CD4, 3.5% of naive CD8, about 2.4% of memory CD4, and around 0.42% of memory CD8 clonotypes were shared across four donors. Higher generation probabilities were observed for clonotypes shared by all four sorted-subset donors than for non-shared clonotypes. Pairwise subsampling led to the expectation that sequencing depth would affect the degree of clonotype sharing among donors.

For the CD8 naive samples, CD45RO-negative cells were positively selected for CCR7, yielding a CD45RA+CCR7+ population from which TemRA cells were excluded. Healthy HIV-negative adults with no recently reported acute infections or vaccinations were included as donors. All donors were Caucasian adults living in Nashville, Tennessee, USA. Blood was collected by leukapheresis, and PBMCs were isolated by Ficoll-Histopaque density gradient centrifugation and then cryopreserved in liquid nitrogen vapor phase. Analytical flow cytometry was used to check the purity and quantity of every magnetically sorted T cell population. From each sorted fraction, genomic DNA was isolated and quantified by UV absorbance on a Nanodrop 2000c. Its CDR3 holds 18 amino acids, cysteine through phenylalanine. The CDR3 DNA has 54 bases and is translated from base 1. V loses 4 bases of germline sequence and J loses 0 bases, and the interval between the two ends is 19 bases. CDR1 and CDR2 are drawn from the germline V gene: MNHNS, SASEGT.

The sample comprised naive CD8+ T cells sorted from blood. In the paper's terms, the cell subset or site label means: CD45RA+CCR7+. This chain is built from TRBV6-1 and TRBJ2-4; tentative D gene TRBD2, with 6 bases matching. This sequence originates from a man between 18 and 29 years old in good health. The nucleotide sequence reads as follows: TGTGCCAGCAGTGTGGGGGGAAAATGGCCTCAAGCCAAAAACATTCAGTACTTC. Its protein product is CASSVGGKWPQAKNIQYF.